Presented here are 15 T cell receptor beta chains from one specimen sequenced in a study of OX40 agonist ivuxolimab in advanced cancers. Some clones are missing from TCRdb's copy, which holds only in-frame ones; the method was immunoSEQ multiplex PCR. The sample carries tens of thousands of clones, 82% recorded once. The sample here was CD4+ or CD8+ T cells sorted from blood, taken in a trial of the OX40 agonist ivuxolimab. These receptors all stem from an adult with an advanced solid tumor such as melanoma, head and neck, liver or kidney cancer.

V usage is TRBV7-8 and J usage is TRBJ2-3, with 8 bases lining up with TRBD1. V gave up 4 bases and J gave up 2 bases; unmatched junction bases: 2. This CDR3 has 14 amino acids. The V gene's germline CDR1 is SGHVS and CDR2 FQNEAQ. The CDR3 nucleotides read TGTGCCAGCAGCTGGGACAGGTTCACAGATACGCAGTATTTT. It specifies CASSWDRFTDTQYF. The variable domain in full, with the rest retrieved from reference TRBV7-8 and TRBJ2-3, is GAGVSQSPRYKVAKRGQDVALRCDPISGHVSLFWYQQALGQGPEFLTYFQNEAQLDKSGLPSDRFFAERPEGSVSTLKIQRTQQEDSAVYLCASSWDRFTDTQYFGPGTRLTVL.

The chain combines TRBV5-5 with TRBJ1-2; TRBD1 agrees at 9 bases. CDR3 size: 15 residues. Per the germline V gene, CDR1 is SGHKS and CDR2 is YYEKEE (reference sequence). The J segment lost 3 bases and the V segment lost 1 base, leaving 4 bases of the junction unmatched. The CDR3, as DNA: TGTGCCAGCAGCTTGACAGGGGGCCTATACTATGGCTACACCTTC. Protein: CASSLTGGLYYGYTF.

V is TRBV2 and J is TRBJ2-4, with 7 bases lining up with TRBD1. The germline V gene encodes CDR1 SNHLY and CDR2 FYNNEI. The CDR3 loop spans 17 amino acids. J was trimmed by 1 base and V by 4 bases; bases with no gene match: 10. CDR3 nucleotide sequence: TGTGCCAGCAGTGGACAGGGCACCCTAAGTGCCAAAAACATTCAGTACTTC. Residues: CASSGQGTLSAKNIQYF. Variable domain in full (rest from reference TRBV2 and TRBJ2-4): EPEVTQTPSHQVTQMGQEVILRCVPISNHLYFYWYRQILGQKVEFLVSFYNNEISEKSEIFDDQFSVERPDGSNFTLKIRSTKLEDSAMYFCASSGQGTLSAKNIQYFGAGTRLSVL.

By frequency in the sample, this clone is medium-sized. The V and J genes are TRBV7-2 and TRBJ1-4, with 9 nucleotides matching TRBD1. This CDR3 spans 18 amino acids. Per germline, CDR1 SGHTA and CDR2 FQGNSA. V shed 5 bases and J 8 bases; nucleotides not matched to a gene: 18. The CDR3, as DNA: TGTGCCAGCAGCCGGGACGGGACAGGGATGAGCCGGGGGGAAAAACTGTTTTTT. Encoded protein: CASSRDGTGMSRGEKLFF.

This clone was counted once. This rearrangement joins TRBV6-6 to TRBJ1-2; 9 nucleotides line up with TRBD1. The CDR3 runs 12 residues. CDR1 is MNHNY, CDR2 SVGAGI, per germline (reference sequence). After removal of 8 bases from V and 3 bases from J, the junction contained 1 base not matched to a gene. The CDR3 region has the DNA TGTGCCAGCCGACAGGGGGACTATGGCTACACCTTC. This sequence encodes CASRQGDYGYTF.

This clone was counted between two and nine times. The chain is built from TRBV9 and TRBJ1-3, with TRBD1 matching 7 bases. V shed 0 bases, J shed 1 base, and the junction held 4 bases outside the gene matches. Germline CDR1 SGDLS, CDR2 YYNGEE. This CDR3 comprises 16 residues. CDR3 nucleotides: TGTGCCAGCAGCGTAGCGGCAGGGGGTTCTGGAAACACCATATATTTT. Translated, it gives CASSVAAGGSGNTIYF.

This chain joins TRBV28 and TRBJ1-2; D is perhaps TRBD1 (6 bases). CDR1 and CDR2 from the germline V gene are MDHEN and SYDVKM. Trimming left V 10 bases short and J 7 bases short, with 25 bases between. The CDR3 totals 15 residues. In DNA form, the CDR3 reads TGTGCCAATAGCAGGGGAAACCCCGCCCTGGCTGGCTACACCTTC. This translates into CANSRGNPALAGYTF.

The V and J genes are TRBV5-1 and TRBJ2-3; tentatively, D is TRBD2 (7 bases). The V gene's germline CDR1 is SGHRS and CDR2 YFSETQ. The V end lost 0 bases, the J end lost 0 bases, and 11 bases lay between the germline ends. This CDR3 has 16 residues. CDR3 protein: CASSLDRGASTDTQYF. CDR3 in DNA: TGCGCCAGCAGCTTGGATCGGGGGGCTAGCACAGATACGCAGTATTTT.

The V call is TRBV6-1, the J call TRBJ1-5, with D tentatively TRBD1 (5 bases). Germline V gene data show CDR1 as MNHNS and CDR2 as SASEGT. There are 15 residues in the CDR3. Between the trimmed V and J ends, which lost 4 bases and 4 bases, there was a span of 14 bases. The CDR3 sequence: CASSGLGGINQPQHF. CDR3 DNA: TGTGCCAGCAGTGGCCTCGGGGGGATTAATCAGCCCCAGCATTTT.

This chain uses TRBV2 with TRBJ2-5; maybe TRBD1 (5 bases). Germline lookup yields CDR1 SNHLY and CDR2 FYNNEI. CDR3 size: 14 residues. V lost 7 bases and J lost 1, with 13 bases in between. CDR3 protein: CASKKDSSQETQYF. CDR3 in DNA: TGTGCCAGCAAAAAAGACAGTAGCCAAGAGACCCAGTACTTC.

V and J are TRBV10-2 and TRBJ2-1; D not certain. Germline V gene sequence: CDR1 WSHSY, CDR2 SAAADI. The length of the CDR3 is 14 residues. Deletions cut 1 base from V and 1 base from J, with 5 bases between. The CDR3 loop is CASSEWGSYNEQFF. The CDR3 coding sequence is TGCGCCAGCAGTGAGTGGGGTTCCTACAATGAGCAGTTCTTC.

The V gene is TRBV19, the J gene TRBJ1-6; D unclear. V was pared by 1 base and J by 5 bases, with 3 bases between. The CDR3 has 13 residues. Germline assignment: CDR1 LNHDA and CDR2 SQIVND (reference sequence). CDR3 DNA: TGTGCCAGTAGTATAGTGAATAATTCACCCCTCCACTTT. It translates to CASSIVNNSPLHF.

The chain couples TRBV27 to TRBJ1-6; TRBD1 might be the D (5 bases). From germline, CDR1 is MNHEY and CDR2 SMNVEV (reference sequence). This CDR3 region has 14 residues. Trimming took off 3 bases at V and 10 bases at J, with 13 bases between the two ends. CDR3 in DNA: TGTGCCAGCAGTTTTCAACCTTGGGACTCACCCCTCCACTTT. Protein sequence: CASSFQPWDSPLHF.

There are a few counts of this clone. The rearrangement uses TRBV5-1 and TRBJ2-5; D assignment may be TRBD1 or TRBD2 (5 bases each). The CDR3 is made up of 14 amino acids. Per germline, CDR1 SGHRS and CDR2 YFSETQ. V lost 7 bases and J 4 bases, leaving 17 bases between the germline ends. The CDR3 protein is CASGHSGRGETQYF. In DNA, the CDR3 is TGCGCCAGCGGACACTCGGGTCGGGGAGAGACCCAGTACTTC.

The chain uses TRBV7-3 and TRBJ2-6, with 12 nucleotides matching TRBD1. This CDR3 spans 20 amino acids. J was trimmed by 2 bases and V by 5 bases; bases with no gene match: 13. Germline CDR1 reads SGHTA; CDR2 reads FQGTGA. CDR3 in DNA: TGTGCCAGCAGCGTGGCCCCGTACCGGGACAGGGGGCCTGGGGCCAACGTCCTGACTTTC. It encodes CASSVAPYRDRGPGANVLTF. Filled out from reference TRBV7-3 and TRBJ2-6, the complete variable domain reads GAGVSQTPSNKVTEKGKYVELRCDPISGHTALYWYRQSLGQGPEFLIYFQGTGAADDSGLPNDRFFAVRPEGSVSTLKIQRTERGDSAVYLCASSVAPYRDRGPGANVLTFGAGSRLTVL.